The next 6 T cell receptor beta chains were all read from a single sample in a study of T-cell memory formation after mild COVID-19 (dated by TCRdb to 2020 to 2022). The method was 5' RACE. Sequenced using an Illumina NovaSeq 6000. In-frame beta chains were kept once TCRdb had trimmed the public reads at Q25 with fastp and called clones with MiXCR. Each entry merges the rows of one CDR3 protein and shows their most common DNA and genes. For this sample the table gives about 130,000 distinct CDR3 sequences, of which over 15% were detected only once. The ten largest clones take up 4% to 6% of the sample. What was sequenced was PBMCs or a T cell subset sorted from them (not recorded which). These receptors came from a man younger than 35 who had mild COVID-19 (a few samples of this study predate the infection). The sample titles of this study are shuffled in the database, so cell type and time point are left out; the donor was told from shared clones.

This clonotype was counted between two and nine times. This chain uses TRBV6-2 or TRBV6-3 with TRBJ2-5; TRBD2 agrees at 10 bases. With 6 bases clipped from V and 2 bases from J, the junction kept 12 bases outside the gene matches. CDR3 length equals 17 residues. Germline CDR1 and CDR2: MNHEY and SVGEGT. CDR3 sequence: CASRRGVLAGEQETQYF. CDR3 DNA sequence: TGTGCCAGCAGACGAGGCGTCCTAGCGGGGGAGCAAGAGACCCAGTACTTC.

This sequence joins TRBV10-3 and TRBJ2-2, with 7 bases fitting TRBD1. The CDR3 is made up of 13 amino acids. Per the germline V gene, CDR1 is ENHRY and CDR2 is SYGVKD. The junction had 9 bases not matched to a gene; V was cut back by 10 bases and J by 7 bases. The CDR3 reads CASRGGAGGELFF. The CDR3 coding sequence is TGTGCCAGCCGAGGGGGCGCCGGCGGGGAGCTGTTTTTT.

This rearrangement joins TRBV5-1 to TRBJ2-1, with 11 bases fitting TRBD2. Germline assignment: CDR1 SGHRS and CDR2 YFSETQ. The V and J ends lost 3 bases and 7 bases, in that order; junction bases with no gene match: 12. CDR3 size: 17 residues. CDR3 in DNA: TGCGCCAGCAGCTCCCAATTAGCGGGGGGGCTAGGGAATGAGCAGTTCTTC. Protein: CASSSQLAGGLGNEQFF. Together with reference TRBV5-1 and TRBJ2-1, the CDR3 gives the full variable domain: KAGVTQTPRYLIKTRGQQVTLSCSPISGHRSVSWYQQTPGQGLQFLFEYFSETQRNKGNFPGRFSGRQFSNSRSEMNVSTLELGDSALYLCASSSQLAGGLGNEQFFGPGTRLTVL.

The chain joins TRBV10-3 to TRBJ2-5; TRBD2 might be the D (6 bases). V shed 6 bases and J shed 1 base, with 12 bases lying between them. CDR3 length equals 14 residues. Germline CDR1 reads ENHRY; CDR2 reads SYGVKD. CDR3 protein: CAISRETSQETQYF. As DNA, the CDR3 is TGTGCCATCAGCCGGGAGACTAGCCAAGAGACCCAGTACTTC.

The chain joins TRBV25-1 to TRBJ1-2; possible D gene TRBD1, 6 bases. V lost 1 base and J lost 1, with 13 bases in between. The CDR3 totals 16 residues. Germline V gene data show CDR1 as MGHDK and CDR2 as SYGVNS. In DNA form, the CDR3 reads TGTGCCAGCAGTGAATCACAGGGATCCCATAACTATGGCTACACCTTC. Its translation is CASSESQGSHNYGYTF.

The rearrangement uses TRBV3-1 and TRBJ1-6; D is perhaps TRBD1 (5 bases). The CDR3 extends over 15 amino acids. The V and J ends lost 5 bases and 5 bases respectively, with 13 bases between them. Germline CDR1 LGHDT, CDR2 YNNKEL (reference sequence). The CDR3, as DNA: TGTGCCAGCAGCGACAGACTCGCGAATAATTCACCCCTCCACTTT. Protein sequence: CASSDRLANNSPLHF. Together with reference TRBV3-1 and TRBJ1-6, the CDR3 gives the full variable domain: DTAVSQTPKYLVTQMGNDKSIKCEQNLGHDTMYWYKQDSKKFLKIMFSYNNKELIINETVPNRFSPKSPDKAHLNLHINSLELGDSAVYFCASSDRLANNSPLHFGNGTRLTVT.